This T cell receptor beta chain was recorded in a study of shared clonotypes between healthy human individuals. The protocol was immunoSEQ multiplex PCR, while the TCRdb copy is restricted to in-frame clones and leaves out a portion. The data hold 2 million to 2.5 million clones, with over 85% observed a single time. This clone was seen repeatedly, ten times or more. The CDR3 extends over 15 amino acids. Germline loops: CDR1 LNHDA, CDR2 SQIVND (reference sequence). Trimming took 8 bases from V and 8 from J; bases not matched to a gene: 15. The sequencing sample was made of naive CD4+ T cells sorted from blood. This sample's subset: CD45RA+ positively selected. The receptor was isolated from a young man in good health. The J gene is TRBJ1-5, the V gene TRBV19, with 7 bases fitting TRBD1. The CDR3 DNA follows: TGTGCCAGTCGCCAGGGACAGCTCGGTATGGAGCCCCAGCATTTT. The encoded protein is CASRQGQLGMEPQHF.